A selection of T cell receptor beta chains follows, all from one sample in a study of blood T cells in healthy people across ages. TCRdb independently ran MiXCR on the 5' RACE reads; one entry per CDR3 protein. The data show about 1.1 million distinct CDR3 sequences, around two fifths seen once. The specimen sequenced was blood. The source of these receptors is a young man in good health. CDR3s include the opening cysteine and the closing phenylalanine or tryptophan.

J	V	CDR3
TRBJ2-5	TRBV7-2	CASSSRQIQETQYF
TRBJ2-3	TRBV28	CASRAVVVRDPPTDTQYF
TRBJ2-3	TRBV29-1	CSVRHLYTDTQYF
TRBJ1-1	TRBV7-9	CATEGAMNTEAFF
TRBJ2-1	TRBV5-1	CASSLQRGGQETQFF
TRBJ2-1	TRBV7-3	CASSPLSSGTYNEQFF
TRBJ2-6	TRBV12-3/TRBV12-4	CASSLAPGRPSGANVLTF
TRBJ1-4	TRBV20-1	CSATPNWGKREKLFF
TRBJ2-6	TRBV9	CASSPIRGFSGANVLTF
TRBJ1-6	TRBV9	CASSVGQGYSLLHF
TRBJ2-1	TRBV7-3	CASSLKGTSGRWYNEQFF